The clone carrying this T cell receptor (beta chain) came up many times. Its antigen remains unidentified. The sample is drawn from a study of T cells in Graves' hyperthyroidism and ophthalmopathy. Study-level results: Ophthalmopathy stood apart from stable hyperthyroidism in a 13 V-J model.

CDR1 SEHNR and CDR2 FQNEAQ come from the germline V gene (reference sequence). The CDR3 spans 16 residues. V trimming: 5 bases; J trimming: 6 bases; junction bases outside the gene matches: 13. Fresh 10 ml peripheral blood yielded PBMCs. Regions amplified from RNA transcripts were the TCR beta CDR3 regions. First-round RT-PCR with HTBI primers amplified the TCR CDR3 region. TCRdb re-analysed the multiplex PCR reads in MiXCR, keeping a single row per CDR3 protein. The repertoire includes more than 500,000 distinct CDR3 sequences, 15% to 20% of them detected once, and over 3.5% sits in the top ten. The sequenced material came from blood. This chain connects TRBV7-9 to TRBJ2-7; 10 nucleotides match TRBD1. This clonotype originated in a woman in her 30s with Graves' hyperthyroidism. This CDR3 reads CASSTGTGVNLGEQYF. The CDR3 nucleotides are TGTGCCAGCAGCACCGGGACAGGGGTTAATTTGGGCGAGCAGTACTTC.